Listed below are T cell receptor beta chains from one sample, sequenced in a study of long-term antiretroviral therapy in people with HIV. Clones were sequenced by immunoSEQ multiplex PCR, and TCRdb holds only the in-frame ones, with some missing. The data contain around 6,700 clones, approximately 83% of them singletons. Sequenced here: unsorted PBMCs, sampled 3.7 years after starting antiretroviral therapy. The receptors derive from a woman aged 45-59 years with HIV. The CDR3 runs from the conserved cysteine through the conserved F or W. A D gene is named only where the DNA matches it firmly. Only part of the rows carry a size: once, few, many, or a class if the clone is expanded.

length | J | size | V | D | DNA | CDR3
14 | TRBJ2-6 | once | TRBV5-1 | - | TGCGCCAGCAGCTTGGTAAGTGCGGCCAACGTCCTGACTTTC | CASSLVSAANVLTF
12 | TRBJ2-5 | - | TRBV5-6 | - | TGTGCCAGCAGCCAGGAACAAGAGACCCAGTACTTC | CASSQEQETQYF
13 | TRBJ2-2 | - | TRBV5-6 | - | TGTGCCAGCAGCCCAAGCCCTCCCGGGGAGCTGTTTTTT | CASSPSPPGELFF
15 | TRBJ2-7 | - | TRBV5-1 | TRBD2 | TGCGCCAGCAGCTTGGTAGCGGGAGGACCCTACGAGCAGTACTTC | CASSLVAGGPYEQYF
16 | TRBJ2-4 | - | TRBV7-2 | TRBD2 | TGTGCCAGCAGTCAGGGACTAGCGGGAGCCACGGGCATTCAGTACTTC | CASSQGLAGATGIQYF
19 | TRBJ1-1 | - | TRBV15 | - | TGTGCCACCAGCAGAGATGAGGCAGGGAGAAAAGGGTTGCACACTGAAGCTTTCTTT | CATSRDEAGRKGLHTEAFF
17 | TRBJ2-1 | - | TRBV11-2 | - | TGTGCCAGCAGCTTAGGGGGGGCGGGGAGCTCCTACAATGAGCAGTTCTTC | CASSLGGAGSSYNEQFF
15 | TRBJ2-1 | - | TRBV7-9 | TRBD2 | TGTGCCAGCAGCTCACTAGCGGGATACTACAATGAGCAGTTCTTC | CASSSLAGYYNEQFF
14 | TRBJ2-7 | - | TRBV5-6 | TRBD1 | TGTGCCAGCAGCTTTGGTGGACAGGGAAACGAGCAGTACTTC | CASSFGGQGNEQYF
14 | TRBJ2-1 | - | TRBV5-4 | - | TGTGCCAGCAGCTTTAGACAGACCTACAATGAGCAGTTCTTC | CASSFRQTYNEQFF
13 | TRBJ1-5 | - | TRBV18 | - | TGTGCCAGCTCACCCCTTGGAGGGGAGCCCCAGCATTTT | CASSPLGGEPQHF
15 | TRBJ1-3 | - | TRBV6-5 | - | TGTGCCAGCAGTCCGCCGGGACACACTGGAAACACCATATATTTT | CASSPPGHTGNTIYF
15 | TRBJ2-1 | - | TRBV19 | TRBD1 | TGTGCCAGTAGTTTACAGGGGGCCTCCTACAATGAGCAGTTCTTC | CASSLQGASYNEQFF
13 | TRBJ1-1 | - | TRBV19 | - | TGTGCCAGTAACTGGCAGGCGGACACTGAAGCTTTCTTT | CASNWQADTEAFF
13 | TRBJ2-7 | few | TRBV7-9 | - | TGTGCCAGCAGCTATCCTAGTTCCTACGAGCAGTACTTC | CASSYPSSYEQYF
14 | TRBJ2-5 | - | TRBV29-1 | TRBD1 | TGCAGCGTTGAAGTGGGGACAGGGGAAGAGACCCAGTACTTC | CSVEVGTGEETQYF
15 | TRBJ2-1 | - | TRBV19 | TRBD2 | TGTGCCAGTAGGCCGGGACTAGCGGGAGAGAATGAGCAGTTCTTC | CASRPGLAGENEQFF
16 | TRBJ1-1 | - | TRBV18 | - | TGTGCCAGCTCACTATCCACAGGGCCTTTGAACACTGAAGCTTTCTTT | CASSLSTGPLNTEAFF
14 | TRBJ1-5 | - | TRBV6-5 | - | TGTGCCAGCAGAATCGGTGGGGAAAATCAGCCCCAGCATTTT | CASRIGGENQPQHF
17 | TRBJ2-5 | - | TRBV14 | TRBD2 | TGTGCCAGCAGCCAAATAAGGCCGCCGGGAGGGTTTGAGACCCAGTACTTC | CASSQIRPPGGFETQYF
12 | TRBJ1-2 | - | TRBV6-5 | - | TGTGCCAGCTCGGACACCTCCTATGGCTACACCTTC | CASSDTSYGYTF
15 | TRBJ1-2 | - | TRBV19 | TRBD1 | TGTGCCAGTAGTCCCGACAGGGGTAGAAGCTATGGCTACACCTTC | CASSPDRGRSYGYTF
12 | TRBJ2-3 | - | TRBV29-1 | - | TGCAGCGTTGTGTGGGGCACAGATACGCAGTATTTT | CSVVWGTDTQYF
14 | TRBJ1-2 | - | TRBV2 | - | TGTGCCAGCAGTGAGACAGGCGACATCTATGGCTACACCTTC | CASSETGDIYGYTF
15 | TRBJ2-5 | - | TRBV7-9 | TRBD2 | TGTGCCAGCAGCCCGGGGACTAGCGGAAAAGAGACCCAGTACTTC | CASSPGTSGKETQYF
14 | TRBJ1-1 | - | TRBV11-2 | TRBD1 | TGTGCCAGCAGGTCAGGGGGCAAGACAACTGAAGCTTTCTTT | CASRSGGKTTEAFF
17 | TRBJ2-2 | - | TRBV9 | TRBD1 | TGTGCCAGCAGCGTAGTGGACAGGGGGCCTTACACCGGGGAGCTGTTTTTT | CASSVVDRGPYTGELFF
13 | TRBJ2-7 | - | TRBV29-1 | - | TGCAGCGTTGAACTCAGGGCGGACTACGAGCAGTACTTC | CSVELRADYEQYF
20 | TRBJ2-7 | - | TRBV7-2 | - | TGTGCCAGCAGCTTAGCCCGTCGTGAGGGCCCATTTAAAGCTGGCTACGAGCAGTACTTC | CASSLARREGPFKAGYEQYF
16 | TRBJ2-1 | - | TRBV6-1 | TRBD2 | TGTGCCAGCAGTGAAACTAGCGGGAGTGGTTATTATGAGCAGTTCTTC | CASSETSGSGYYEQFF
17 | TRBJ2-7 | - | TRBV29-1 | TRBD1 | TGCAGCGTTGAACTATTGACAGGGGGTTCTTACTCCTACGAGCAGTACTTC | CSVELLTGGSYSYEQYF
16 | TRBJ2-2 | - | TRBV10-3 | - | TGTGCCATCAGTGAGTCCGGCCCCGCGAACACCGGGGAGCTGTTTTTT | CAISESGPANTGELFF
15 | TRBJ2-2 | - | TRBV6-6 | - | TGTGCCAGCAGTTACCCCGGTCCCAGCGGCGGGGAGCTGTTTTTT | CASSYPGPSGGELFF
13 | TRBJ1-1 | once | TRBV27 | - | TGTGCCAGCAGTTTGAACGTGAACACTGAAGCTTTCTTT | CASSLNVNTEAFF
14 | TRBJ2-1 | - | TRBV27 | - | TGTGCCAGCAGTTCCATCCTAGCTAACAATGAGCAGTTCTTC | CASSSILANNEQFF
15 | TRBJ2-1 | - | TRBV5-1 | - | TGCGCCAGCAGCTTGGCCCTAGCCTATAGCAATGAGCAGTTCTTC | CASSLALAYSNEQFF
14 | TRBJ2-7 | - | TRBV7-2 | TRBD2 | TGTGCCAGCGTTCTCTTCGGGGGGGAGGGAGAGCAGTACTTC | CASVLFGGEGEQYF
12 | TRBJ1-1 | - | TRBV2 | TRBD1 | TGTGCCAGCAGTGGGACAGGCACTGAAGCTTTCTTT | CASSGTGTEAFF
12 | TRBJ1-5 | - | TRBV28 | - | TGTGCCAGTAGTCCAGGGGATCAGCCCCAGCATTTT | CASSPGDQPQHF
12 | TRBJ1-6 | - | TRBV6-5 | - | TGTGCCACCTCGGGTTTTAATTCACCCCTCCACTTT | CATSGFNSPLHF
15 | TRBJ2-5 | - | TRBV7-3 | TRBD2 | TGTGCCAGCAGCTCCGGACTAGCGGGAGCCGAGACCCAGTACTTC | CASSSGLAGAETQYF
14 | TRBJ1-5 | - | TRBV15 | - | TGTGCCACCAGCAGAGATACAGGTTATCAGCCCCAGCATTTT | CATSRDTGYQPQHF
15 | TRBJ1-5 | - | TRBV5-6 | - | TGTGCCAGCAGCTTGGAGGGTTTGAGCAATCAGCCCCAGCATTTT | CASSLEGLSNQPQHF
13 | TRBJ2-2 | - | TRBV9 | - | TGTGCCAGCAGCGTAGCGTCAACCGGGGAGCTGTTTTTT | CASSVASTGELFF
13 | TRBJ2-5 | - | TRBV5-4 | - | TGTGCCAGCAGCTTGACAGGCGGCGAGACCCAGTACTTC | CASSLTGGETQYF
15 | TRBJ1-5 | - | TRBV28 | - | TGTGCCAGCAGTTCCCGCCTGACAGCTAATCAGCCCCAGCATTTT | CASSSRLTANQPQHF
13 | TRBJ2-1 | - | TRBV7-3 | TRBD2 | TGTGCCAGCAGTCCCGGGACTAACAATGAGCAGTTCTTC | CASSPGTNNEQFF
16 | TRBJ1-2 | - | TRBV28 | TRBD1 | TGTGCCAGCAGTTTAGACGTGGCAGGGGGCTACTATGGCTACACCTTC | CASSLDVAGGYYGYTF
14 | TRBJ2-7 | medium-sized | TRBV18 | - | TGTGCCAGCTCCCCTCCTGACCACTCAGGGGAGCAGTACTTC | CASSPPDHSGEQYF
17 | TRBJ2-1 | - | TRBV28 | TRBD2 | TGTGCCAGCAGTTCTCAAAGACTAGCGGGAAGGTTATATGAGCAGTTCTTC | CASSSQRLAGRLYEQFF
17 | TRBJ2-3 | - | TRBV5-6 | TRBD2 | TGTGCCAGCAGCTTGTTTTTGATAGCGGGAGGTACAGATACGCAGTATTTT | CASSLFLIAGGTDTQYF
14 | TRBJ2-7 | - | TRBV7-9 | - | TGTGCCAGCAGCTTCTCGTCTAGCCCCTACGAGCAGTACTTC | CASSFSSSPYEQYF
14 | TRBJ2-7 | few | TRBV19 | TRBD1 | TGTGCCAGTAGTCCTAGGGACAGAGACTACGAGCAGTACTTC | CASSPRDRDYEQYF
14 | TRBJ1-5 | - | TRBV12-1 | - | TGTGCCAGCAGCCTCACAGGGGTCACTCAGCCCCAGCATTTT | CASSLTGVTQPQHF
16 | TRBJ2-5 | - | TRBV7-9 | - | TGTGCCAGCAGCCCACACGTGGGACTGGGGAAAGAGACCCAGTACTTC | CASSPHVGLGKETQYF
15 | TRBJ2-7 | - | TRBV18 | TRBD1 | TGTGCCAGCTCACCCGTAGGGGGACAGGGAAAAGAGCAGTACTTC | CASSPVGGQGKEQYF
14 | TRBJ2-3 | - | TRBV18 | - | TGTGCCAGCTCACCAACGTCAAGCACAGATACGCAGTATTTT | CASSPTSSTDTQYF
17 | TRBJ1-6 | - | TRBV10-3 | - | TGTGCCATCAGTGAATTTGTTCCGAGCTCCTATAATTCACCCCTCCACTTT | CAISEFVPSSYNSPLHF
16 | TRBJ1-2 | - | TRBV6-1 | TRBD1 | TGTGCCAGCAGTGCGATACAGGGGGCTTGGGACTATGGCTACACCTTC | CASSAIQGAWDYGYTF
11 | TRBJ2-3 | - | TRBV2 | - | TGTGCCAGCAGTGTCACAGATACGCAGTATTTT | CASSVTDTQYF